The rows below give T cell receptor beta chains drawn from one sample of a study of blood T cell repertoires in COVID-19. Assay used: immunoSEQ multiplex PCR; TCRdb lists only in-frame clones, some missing. This sample carries about 190,000 clones, 80% to 90% of them seen once, and the ten largest clones take less than 20%. Sequences were obtained from peripheral blood. All receptors derive from a human donor in a cohort sampled during active COVID-19. The CDR3 runs from the conserved cysteine through the conserved F or W.

TRBV7-9	TRBJ2-7	CASSYRREHSYEQYF
TRBV10-3	TRBJ2-1	CAISDGRVDEQFF
TRBV6-5	TRBJ2-3	CASSYGAEDTQYF
TRBV6-6	TRBJ1-6	CASSYSHRANNSPLHF
TRBV14	TRBJ1-1	CASSRGLMGTEAFF
TRBV6-4	TRBJ2-2	CASSEAYSGGELFF
TRBV18	TRBJ1-3	CASSLGQGQLPATGNTIYF
TRBV6-2/TRBV6-3	TRBJ1-5	CASSPRLRARSQPQHF
TRBV11-2	TRBJ1-5	CASSSRDSNQPQHF
TRBV12-5	TRBJ2-3	CASGLGLAGVPDTQYF
TRBV5-1	TRBJ2-2	CASSSRGTNTGELFF
TRBV3-1/TRBV3-2	TRBJ1-2	CASSQDLVRPAGYTF
TRBV28	TRBJ2-7	CASSSDMIYEQYF
TRBV19	TRBJ1-1	CASSIQPGVNTEAFF
TRBV10-2	TRBJ2-1	CASSESSNEQFF
TRBV21-1	TRBJ1-3	CASSKVRPPSGNTIYF
TRBV12-3/TRBV12-4	TRBJ2-2	CANLANTGELFF
TRBV5-1	TRBJ2-5	CASRESGGWETQYF
TRBV7-9	TRBJ2-3	CASSPRLAGDTQYF
TRBV5-1	TRBJ2-2	CASSIQGVTGELFF
TRBV29-1	TRBJ1-1	CSVAAGALYYTEAFF
TRBV2	TRBJ1-5	CASRADSHGPQHF
TRBV5-6	TRBJ1-2	CASSLGTGVYGYTF
TRBV12-3/TRBV12-4	TRBJ2-5	CASSLAMGRGDF
TRBV5-1	TRBJ1-3	CASSAYRGDTIYF
TRBV2	TRBJ1-2	CASSETTGYGYTF
TRBV3-1/TRBV3-2	TRBJ1-6	CASSQVGPGSLSPLHF
TRBV2	TRBJ2-6	CASKRDTLSGANVLTF
TRBV2	TRBJ2-1	CASRPRSSYNEQFF
TRBV5-1	TRBJ2-7	CASSSGILAGAPAHEQYF
TRBV12-5	TRBJ2-1	CASALGLAGEGEQFF
TRBV19	TRBJ1-5	CASSPRELSGPQHF
TRBV15	TRBJ1-1	CATSRADLNTEAFF
TRBV9	TRBJ2-5	CASSVGLAGETQYF
TRBV6-5	TRBJ1-2	CASRQGGLNYGYTF
TRBV5-1	TRBJ1-1	CASSLSGGRNTEAFF
TRBV12-5	TRBJ1-2	CASGNRAGGYTF
TRBV4-1	TRBJ2-7	CASSQHGNRNQQGEQYF
TRBV5-6	TRBJ1-2	CASSRGYGYTF
TRBV5-4	TRBJ1-2	CASSVRAAYGYTF
TRBV5-1	TRBJ2-6	CASSFSPTGTGSGANVLTF
TRBV19	TRBJ1-4	CASSTTGGEKLFF
TRBV5-1	TRBJ2-7	CASSPRTGDLYEQYF
TRBV4-1	TRBJ1-5	CASSPGYGQEPQHF
TRBV15	TRBJ1-1	CATSPLPLNTEAFF
TRBV3-1/TRBV3-2	TRBJ1-4	CASSQGQIATNEKLFF
TRBV7-9	TRBJ1-2	CASSLMGNRSYGYTF
TRBV5-1	TRBJ2-3	CASSSPSGGTDTQYF